Sequencing of this TCR beta chain was carried out in a study of T cells after yellow fever vaccination. The sample holds a few counts of this clonotype. Germline V gene sequence: CDR1 MDHEN, CDR2 SYDVKM. The germline V and J ends were trimmed by 5 bases and 2 bases, with 14 bases remaining between them. This CDR3 region has 15 residues. A universal primer site and UMIs were added as TCR cDNA was made by 5'RACE template switching. TCRdb independently ran MiXCR on the 5' RACE reads; one entry per CDR3 protein. The sample carries roughly 500,000 distinct CDR3 sequences, about 19% recorded once. The chain employs TRBV28 and TRBJ2-3; D gene uncertain. The specimen comprised PBMCs, sampled 15 days after the yellow fever booster vaccination. This TCR was recovered from a man aged 25-45 years who received the YFV17D yellow fever vaccine. The CDR3 region has the DNA TGTGCCAGCAGTAACCCTGCCGAACTCACAGATACGCAGTATTTT. Encoded protein: CASSNPAELTDTQYF.